The next 27 T cell receptor beta chains were all read from a single sample in a study of CD8+ T cells in alopecia areata. Isolated RNA was reverse transcribed into cDNA used as the sequencing template. Method: immunoSEQ multiplex PCR; TCRdb's copy keeps in-frame clones and lacks some. The sample has 100,000 to 130,000 clones; 55% to 75% are singletons. Material: CD8+ T cells sorted from blood. The receptors derive from a human donor in good health.

The chain recombines TRBV13 with TRBJ1-2, with D uncertain. The germline V and J ends were trimmed by 7 bases and 8 bases, with 14 bases remaining between them. The CDR3 runs 12 residues. The V gene's germline CDR1 is PRHDT and CDR2 FYEKMQ (reference sequence). CDR3 amino acids: CASTTWARGYTF. The CDR3 DNA sequence: TGTGCCAGCACCACGTGGGCTCGCGGCTACACCTTC.

The V and J genes are TRBV7-9 and TRBJ2-5; D ambiguous. Germline V CDR1 and CDR2: SEHNR, FQNEAQ (reference sequence). The CDR3 has 14 amino acids. Trimming stripped 8 bases from V and 5 bases from J, with 18 bases between. DNA of the CDR3: TGTGCCAGCTCCCCTCCTCTAGGTCCGGAGACCCAGTACTTC. Its translation is CASSPPLGPETQYF. The full variable domain, rest sourced from reference TRBV7-9 and TRBJ2-5, is DTGVSQNPRHKITKRGQNVTFRCDPISEHNRLYWYRQTLGQGPEFLTYFQNEAQLEKSRLLSDRFSAERPKGSFSTLEIQRTEQGDSAMYLCASSPPLGPETQYFGPGTRLLVL.

This chain connects TRBV14 to TRBJ2-5; the D is unclear. The CDR3 sequence is 13 residues long. With 2 bases removed from V and 5 bases from J, the gap between germline ends came to 9 bases. Germline values: CDR1 SGHDN, CDR2 FVKESK. This CDR3 reads CASSQTSPETQYF. CDR3 nucleotides: TGTGCCAGCAGCCAAACCAGTCCTGAGACCCAGTACTTC.

The rearrangement joins TRBV5-1 to TRBJ1-4; no definite D call. V gave up 4 bases and J gave up 8 bases, with 9 bases separating them. The CDR3 has 12 amino acids. The germline V gene encodes CDR1 SGHRS and CDR2 YFSETQ. CDR3 sequence (DNA): TGCGCCAGCAGCCCGCCCGACGAAAAACTGTTTTTT. This codes for CASSPPDEKLFF.

The V call is TRBV5-4, the J call TRBJ2-7, with 7 bases lining up with TRBD1. Trimming cost V 5 bases and J 3 bases; bases outside gene matches: 5. The V gene's germline CDR1 is SGHNT and CDR2 YYREEE (reference sequence). CDR3 length: 13 amino acids. The CDR3 here is CASSARDSYEQYF. The DNA for the CDR3 is TGTGCCAGCAGTGCCCGGGACAGCTACGAGCAGTACTTC.

This chain connects TRBV2 to TRBJ2-7, with 10 bases matching TRBD2. CDR3 length equals 15 residues. The germline V gene has CDR1 SNHLY and CDR2 FYNNEI. V shed 4 bases and J 5 bases; nucleotides not matched to a gene: 8. CDR3 protein: CASSGGASGGHEQYF. As DNA, the CDR3 is TGTGCCAGCAGTGGGGGCGCTAGCGGGGGCCACGAGCAGTACTTC. Full variable domain (remainder filled in from reference TRBV2 and TRBJ2-7): EPEVTQTPSHQVTQMGQEVILRCVPISNHLYFYWYRQILGQKVEFLVSFYNNEISEKSEIFDDQFSVERPDGSNFTLKIRSTKLEDSAMYFCASSGGASGGHEQYFGPGTRLTVT.

The chain recombines TRBV30 with TRBJ2-7; D gene unclear. The CDR3 is 13 residues long. The V end was cut by 0 bases, the J end by 2 bases, with 8 bases between. Germline assignment: CDR1 GTSNPN and CDR2 SVGIG (reference sequence). CDR3 sequence reads: CAWSVPFPYEQYF. The CDR3 DNA reads TGTGCCTGGAGTGTACCCTTCCCCTACGAGCAGTACTTC. The full variable domain, completed using reference TRBV30 and TRBJ2-7, is SQTIHQWPATLVQPVGSPLSLECTVEGTSNPNLYWYRQAAGRGLQLLFYSVGIGQISSEVPQNLSASRPQDRQFILSSKKLLLSDSGFYLCAWSVPFPYEQYFGPGTRLTVT.

The chain has TRBV5-6 and TRBJ1-2; D is ambiguous. The CDR3 has 13 amino acids. CDR1 is SGHDT and CDR2 is YYEEEE in the germline V gene. V gave up 1 base and J gave up 5 bases, with 9 bases separating them. The CDR3 sequence is CASSLIVRYGYTF. CDR3 nucleotides: TGTGCCAGCAGCTTGATAGTCCGGTATGGCTACACCTTC.

V and J are TRBV2 and TRBJ2-7; either TRBD1 or TRBD2 may fit D (6 bases each). This CDR3 region has 14 residues. Germline loops: CDR1 SNHLY, CDR2 FYNNEI. Trimming cost V 7 bases and J 6 bases, with 19 bases left between them. DNA for the CDR3: TGTGCCAGCACCCAATGGGGGGCGCCCATCGAGCAGTACTTC. Translating gives CASTQWGAPIEQYF.

V gene TRBV7-6 combines with J gene TRBJ2-7; 8 bases are a match to TRBD1. Trimming cost V 5 bases and J 6 bases; bases outside gene matches: 6. CDR1 is SGHVS and CDR2 is FNYEAQ in the germline V gene. This CDR3 is 13 amino acids long. For the CDR3, the DNA is TGTGCCAGCAGCACAAGACAGGGGACCGAGCAGTACTTC. Its translation is CASSTRQGTEQYF.

This chain connects TRBV6-5 to TRBJ2-3, with 8 bases fitting TRBD2. The J segment lost 1 base and the V segment lost 5 bases, leaving 2 bases of the junction unmatched. The germline V gene encodes CDR1 MNHEY and CDR2 SVGAGI. The CDR3 covers 14 residues. The CDR3, as DNA: TGTGCCAGCAGTCTTAGCGGGGGCACAGATACGCAGTATTTT. This gives the protein CASSLSGGTDTQYF.

This clone was seen more than once but under ten times. The chain links TRBV10-3 to TRBJ2-7; TRBD2 is a possible D gene (5 bases). Trimming took off 3 bases at V and 5 bases at J, with 14 bases between the two ends. Germline lookup yields CDR1 ENHRY and CDR2 SYGVKD. The CDR3 runs 14 residues. CDR3 amino acids: CAISDPDWGDEQYF. CDR3 in DNA: TGTGCCATCAGTGACCCCGACTGGGGAGACGAGCAGTACTTC.

This clone has a handful of counts. The chain employs TRBV29-1 and TRBJ2-1; TRBD1 aligns across 8 bases. The CDR3 spans 15 residues. With V trimmed by 2 bases and J by 8 bases, 11 bases remained unmatched. Germline CDR1 SQVTM, CDR2 ANQGSEA. CDR3 loop: CSVEMRQGAVDEQFF. DNA for the CDR3: TGCAGCGTTGAAATGCGGCAGGGGGCAGTCGATGAGCAGTTCTTC.

This clone came up a few times. This chain joins TRBV9 and TRBJ1-2, with D unresolved. Trimming cost V 4 bases and J 0 bases, with 10 bases left between them. CDR3 length: 14 residues. Germline assignment: CDR1 SGDLS and CDR2 YYNGEE. The CDR3 DNA reads as TGTGCCAGCAGCCCATACGCGGCTAACTATGGCTACACCTTC. It encodes CASSPYAANYGYTF.

This chain links TRBV6-6 with TRBJ1-2, with D unresolved. The CDR3 is made up of 12 amino acids. In germline, CDR1 is MNHNY, CDR2 SVGAGI (reference sequence). Deletions cut 6 bases from V and 6 bases from J, with 11 bases between. The CDR3 sequence is CASSHLVDGYTF. Written as DNA, the CDR3 is TGTGCCAGCAGCCACCTCGTTGATGGCTACACCTTC.

V and J are TRBV4-3 and TRBJ2-4; unclear D gene. Trimming pared 0 bases from V and 7 bases from J, leaving 10 bases between. Per the germline V gene, CDR1 is LGHNA and CDR2 is YSLEER. The length of the CDR3 is 14 residues. Here the CDR3 DNA reads TGCGCCAGCAGCCAAGATTGGGGAATTAACATTCAGTACTTC. It encodes CASSQDWGINIQYF.

This chain uses TRBV9 with TRBJ2-1; D is possibly TRBD1 (5 bases). The germline V gene encodes CDR1 SGDLS and CDR2 YYNGEE. The CDR3 sequence is 15 residues long. Trimming shortened V by 0 bases and J by 10 bases, and 17 bases separated the two germline ends. CDR3 sequence: CASSVAGAQSPEQFF. The CDR3 DNA follows: TGTGCCAGCAGCGTAGCTGGGGCACAGTCCCCGGAGCAGTTCTTC.

CDR3 sequence (DNA): TGTGCCTGGAGTGAGCTAGAGCACACCGGGGAGCTGTTTTTT. It codes for CAWSELEHTGELFF. The V call is TRBV30, the J call TRBJ2-2; D gene uncertain. From germline, CDR1 is GTSNPN and CDR2 SVGIG (reference sequence). CDR3 length: 14 residues. Trimming shortened V by 1 base and J by 3 bases, and 9 bases separated the two germline ends.

The V and J genes are TRBV11-2 and TRBJ2-2, with D possibly being TRBD1 or TRBD2 (5 bases each). This CDR3 comprises 15 residues. V was pared by 4 bases and J by 4 bases, with 13 bases between. The germline CDR1 and CDR2 sequences are SGHAT and FQNNGV. CDR3 DNA sequence: TGTGCCAGCAGCTCAGCCGGGACCCCCACCGGGGAGCTGTTTTTT. Translation: CASSSAGTPTGELFF.

This rearrangement joins TRBV5-6 to TRBJ2-7; no clear D. Trimming stripped 0 bases from V and 10 bases from J, with 17 bases between. Germline lookup yields CDR1 SGHDT and CDR2 YYEEEE. This CDR3 is built from 14 residues. For the CDR3, the DNA is TGTGCCAGCAGCTTGGATCTGGACCGGCAATTACAGTACTTC. Translated, it gives CASSLDLDRQLQYF.

CDR3 nucleotide sequence: TGTGCCAGCAGGTGGACACCTCGGAGCAATCAGCCCCAGCATTTT. Translation: CASRWTPRSNQPQHF. V gene TRBV28 combines with J gene TRBJ1-5; D might be TRBD1 (5 bases). The CDR3 spans 15 residues. V lost 6 bases and J 1 base, leaving 13 bases between the germline ends. The V gene's germline CDR1 is MDHEN and CDR2 SYDVKM.

The chain joins TRBV30 to TRBJ2-7; D is perhaps TRBD2 (5 bases). This CDR3 is built from 17 residues. Germline-derived CDR1 and CDR2 are GTSNPN and SVGIG (reference sequence). V lost 1 base to trimming and J lost 3 bases, with 22 bases between them. The chain's CDR3 is CAWSDGVEGIKNYEQYF. CDR3 DNA sequence: TGTGCCTGGAGTGACGGGGTCGAGGGCATCAAGAACTACGAGCAGTACTTC.

This CDR3 is CASSSRGRGEQFF. CDR3 in DNA: TGTGCCAGCAGCTCCAGGGGGCGAGGTGAGCAGTTCTTC. The rearrangement uses TRBV13 and TRBJ2-1; 8 bases match TRBD1. Trimming cost V 4 bases and J 9 bases; bases outside gene matches: 5. The CDR3 runs 13 residues. CDR1 is PRHDT, CDR2 FYEKMQ, per germline (reference sequence).

The CDR3 bases are TGCGCCAGCAGGGACAGGGTCGGCTTCGAGGACACCGGGGAGCTGTTTTTT. Its protein product is CASRDRVGFEDTGELFF. The chain recombines TRBV4-1 with TRBJ2-2, with TRBD1 matching over 8 bases. The germline CDR1 and CDR2 sequences are MGHRA and YSYEKL. The CDR3 is 17 amino acids. J gave up 3 bases and V 6 bases, and 12 bases lay outside the gene matches.

The CDR3 sequence: CASSLHQGGEQYF. CDR3 bases: TGTGCCAGCAGCTTACACCAGGGAGGCGAGCAGTACTTC. The chain combines TRBV13 with TRBJ2-7; weak D call: TRBD2 (6 bases). CDR3 size: 13 residues. V was shortened by 2 bases and J by 6 bases, with 11 bases between the two germline ends. From germline, CDR1 is PRHDT and CDR2 FYEKMQ (reference sequence).

The chain uses TRBV4-2 and TRBJ2-5; D call uncertain. The ends were cut back, 4 bases at V and 5 bases at J, with 23 bases in the middle. Germline CDR1 LGHNA, CDR2 YNFKEQ. CDR3 length: 17 residues. CDR3 residues: CASSPFLFDTPQETQYF. DNA of the CDR3: TGTGCCAGCAGCCCCTTCCTTTTTGATACGCCCCAGGAGACCCAGTACTTC.

The V call is TRBV7-3, the J call TRBJ1-2; TRBD1 matches at 8 bases. Unmatched junction bases numbered 9, after V lost 5 bases and J lost 4 bases. This CDR3 region has 15 residues. Germline V gene lookup returns CDR1 SGHTA and CDR2 FQGTGA. The CDR3 here is CASSPTGDRRYGYTF. As DNA, the CDR3 is TGTGCCAGCAGCCCAACGGGGGACAGGCGCTATGGCTACACCTTC.